Presented here are 31 T cell receptor beta chains from one specimen sequenced in a study of shared clonotypes between healthy human individuals. Assay: immunoSEQ multiplex PCR; the TCRdb copy retains only in-frame clones and omits some. The sample includes 800,000 to 1,200,000 clones, about 84% of them seen just once. Sequencing input: memory CD4+ T cells from PBMCs. The subset: CD45RA-negative fraction. The receptors originated from a man aged 18 to 35 in good health. Some clones in this sample may be carry-over from other donors' samples.

This clone was detected only a few times. The J gene is TRBJ2-1, the V gene TRBV10-2; 9 bases agree with TRBD2. The V and J ends lost 3 bases and 12 bases, in that order; junction bases with no gene match: 3. This CDR3 has 12 amino acids. Per the germline V gene, CDR1 is WSHSY and CDR2 is SAAADI. CDR3 in amino acids: CASSEAGGPQFF. The CDR3 region has the DNA TGCGCCAGCAGTGAAGCGGGAGGCCCGCAGTTCTTC.

V gene TRBV7-9 combines with J gene TRBJ2-7; 8 bases map to TRBD1. Per the germline V gene, CDR1 is SEHNR and CDR2 is FQNEAQ (reference sequence). V shed 5 bases, J shed 7 bases, and the junction held 16 bases outside the gene matches. This CDR3 comprises 16 residues. The CDR3 is CASSTPDRGRFWEQYF. For the CDR3, the DNA is TGTGCCAGCAGCACACCCGACAGGGGAAGATTCTGGGAGCAGTACTTC. Variable domain in full (rest from reference TRBV7-9 and TRBJ2-7): DTGVSQNPRHKITKRGQNVTFRCDPISEHNRLYWYRQTLGQGPEFLTYFQNEAQLEKSRLLSDRFSAERPKGSFSTLEIQRTEQGDSAMYLCASSTPDRGRFWEQYFGPGTRLTVT.

This chain links TRBV13 with TRBJ1-3; no reliable D call. V was cut by 5 bases and J by 5 bases, with 7 bases left in between. The CDR3 is 12 residues long. Germline V gene data show CDR1 as PRHDT and CDR2 as FYEKMQ (reference sequence). The CDR3 DNA sequence: TGTGCCAGCAGCCCTCGAAGAAACACCATATATTTT. It translates to CASSPRRNTIYF.

The rearrangement uses TRBV21-1 and TRBJ1-5. TRBV21-1 has pseudogene status. The CDR3 is 16 amino acids. The CDR3 bases are TGTGCCAGCAGCACTCCCCCGGCTGCTGGGGATCAGCCCCAGCATTTT. This gives the protein CASSTPPAAGDQPQHF.

The gene calls are TRBV6-6 and TRBJ2-7; a weak D match, TRBD1 (6 bases). V was cut by 5 bases and J by 0 bases, with 14 bases left in between. There are 15 residues in the CDR3. Germline assignment: CDR1 MNHNY and CDR2 SVGAGI (reference sequence). The CDR3 nucleotides are TGTGCCAGCAGTCGGACAGCCGTGAGCTCCTACGAGCAGTACTTC. Protein product: CASSRTAVSSYEQYF.

The rearrangement uses TRBV6-6 and TRBJ2-3; 7 bases match TRBD1. The germline V gene encodes CDR1 MNHNY and CDR2 SVGAGI (reference sequence). The V and J ends lost 6 bases and 0 bases, in that order; junction bases with no gene match: 6. This CDR3 contains 15 residues. The DNA for the CDR3 is TGTGCCAGCAGCCCGGGACAGATTAGCACAGATACGCAGTATTTT. Protein sequence: CASSPGQISTDTQYF.

This clone was detected a few times. This sequence joins TRBV11-2 and TRBJ1-5; maybe TRBD1 (5 bases). CDR1 and CDR2 (germline): SGHAT, FQNNGV. The V end was cut by 10 bases, the J end by 3 bases, with 13 bases between. The CDR3 has 13 amino acids. This chain's CDR3 is CATSGGVNQPQHF. CDR3 DNA sequence: TGTGCCACCTCGGGAGGGGTCAATCAGCCCCAGCATTTT.

This clone was counted once. This chain uses TRBV27 with TRBJ2-7; a weak D match, TRBD2 (6 bases). Looked up from germline, CDR1 is MNHEY and CDR2 is SMNVEV (reference sequence). V was clipped by 5 bases and J by 3 bases, with 14 bases between them. The CDR3 is 14 residues long. CDR3 coding DNA: TGTGCCAGCAGTCCCCGGCCGGGAGACTACGAGCAGTACTTC. It specifies CASSPRPGDYEQYF.

The J gene is TRBJ1-6, the V gene TRBV9, with unresolved D. The germline V gene encodes CDR1 SGDLS and CDR2 YYNGEE. The CDR3 runs 13 residues. V was clipped by 7 bases and J by 5 bases, with 10 bases between them. The CDR3 DNA follows: TGTGCCAGCGGACGGCGGGATAATTCACCCCTCCACTTT. Amino acid sequence: CASGRRDNSPLHF.

The V and J genes are TRBV10-1 and TRBJ2-1, with D uncertain. Germline V gene data show CDR1 as WNHNN and CDR2 as SYGVQD (reference sequence). This CDR3 is built from 13 residues. Trimming removed 0 bases at V and 11 bases at J, with 11 bases between. CDR3 sequence: CASSESLVEKQFF. The CDR3 DNA is TGCGCCAGCAGTGAGTCCTTGGTGGAGAAGCAGTTCTTC.

The chain employs TRBV5-4 and TRBJ1-2, with TRBD1 matching 11 bases. V dropped 0 bases and J dropped 3; count of bases not matched to a gene: 7. Germline V gene sequence: CDR1 SGHNT, CDR2 YYREEE (reference sequence). The CDR3 is 17 residues long. The CDR3 sequence is CASSLAYRTGGDYGYTF. Here the CDR3 DNA reads TGTGCCAGCAGCTTGGCCTATAGGACAGGGGGCGACTATGGCTACACCTTC. The variable domain in full, with the rest retrieved from reference TRBV5-4 and TRBJ1-2, is ETGVTQSPTHLIKTRGQQVTLRCSSQSGHNTVSWYQQALGQGPQFIFQYYREEENGRGNFPPRFSGLQFPNYSSELNVNALELDDSALYLCASSLAYRTGGDYGYTFGSGTRLTVV.

The sample holds one count of this clone. A much larger clone differs by one base, so this may be a read error. This sequence joins TRBV28 and TRBJ2-7, with D uncertain. Looked up from germline, CDR1 is MDHEN and CDR2 is SYDVKM. This CDR3 region has 15 residues. V lost 3 bases to trimming and J lost 1 base, with 13 bases between them. The CDR3 region has the DNA TGTGCCAGCAGTTTTTGGAGCCAAGCGTCCTACGAGCAGTACTTC. Residues: CASSFWSQASYEQYF.

This clone was observed once. Given a far larger clone just one base away, this is likely a sequencing read error. Within the sample, other DNA sequences also encode this same CDR3. CDR3 loop: CASSQQLAATDTQYF. In DNA, the CDR3 is TGTGCCAGCAGCCAACAACTAGCGGCGACAGATACGCAATATTTT. The chain uses TRBV14 and TRBJ2-3; 8 nucleotides agree with TRBD2. CDR1 and CDR2 from the germline V gene are SGHDN and FVKESK. This CDR3 has 15 amino acids.

This clone was detected only once. The chain couples TRBV11-1 to TRBJ2-5; 7 positions agree with TRBD1. Trimming took 5 bases from V and 1 from J; bases not matched to a gene: 1. The CDR3 is 13 residues long. Per the germline V gene, CDR1 is SGHAT and CDR2 is FQDESV (reference sequence). DNA of the CDR3: TGTGCCAGCAGCCGGGACAGCCAAGAGACCCAGTACTTC. Protein: CASSRDSQETQYF. The full variable domain, in which reference TRBV11-1 and TRBJ2-5 provide the parts outside the CDR3, is EAEVAQSPRYKITEKSQAVAFWCDPISGHATLYWYRQILGQGPELLVQFQDESVVDDSQLPKDRFSAERLKGVDSTLKIQPAELGDSAMYLCASSRDSQETQYFGPGTRLLVL.

This CDR3 is CASTTRRTGNYGYTF. The CDR3 coding sequence is TGTGCCAGTACCACAAGAAGGACAGGGAACTATGGCTACACCTTC. The J gene is TRBJ1-2, the V gene TRBV19; TRBD1 matches 8 bases. CDR1 and CDR2 from the germline V gene are LNHDA and SQIVND (reference sequence). The CDR3 has 15 amino acids. Trimming removed 7 bases from V and 2 bases from J; junction bases left unmatched: 9.

The V call is TRBV7-3, the J call TRBJ2-6, with D uncertain. This CDR3 is 15 amino acids long. The germline V and J ends were trimmed by 5 bases and 7 bases, with 15 bases remaining between them. The germline V gene has CDR1 SGHTA and CDR2 FQGTGA. CDR3: CASSPFQSVANVLTF. DNA for the CDR3: TGTGCCAGCAGCCCCTTCCAGTCTGTAGCCAACGTCCTGACTTTC.

The gene calls are TRBV10-1 and TRBJ2-3; 10 bases match TRBD2. Trimming at V came to 6 bases and at J to 1 base, leaving 13 bases not matched to a gene. Germline-derived CDR1 and CDR2 are WNHNN and SYGVQD (reference sequence). The CDR3 consists of 18 residues. DNA of the CDR3: TGCGCCAGCAGAGGAACGGATAGCGGGGGGTGGGGCACAGATACGCAGTATTTT. This encodes CASRGTDSGGWGTDTQYF.

As for this clone: A far larger clone is off by one base, so a read error is likely. The V call is TRBV5-1, the J call TRBJ2-2; 9 bases match TRBD2. V was pared by 4 bases and J by 6 bases, with 4 bases of the junction left unmatched. The CDR3 length is 14 residues. Germline V gene lookup returns CDR1 SGHRS and CDR2 YFSETQ. The CDR3: CASSQGTSSGELFF. CDR3 nucleotides: TGCGCCAGCAGCCAGGGGACTAGCTCCGGGGAGCTGTTTTTT.

The V and J genes are TRBV27 and TRBJ2-3, with 13 bases fitting TRBD2. CDR1 and CDR2 (germline): MNHEY, SMNVEV (reference sequence). The CDR3 length is 20 residues. Trimming took 4 bases from V and 0 from J; bases not matched to a gene: 13. CDR3 amino acids: CASSSTAGLAGVVSTDTQYF. The DNA for the CDR3 is TGTGCCAGCAGTTCAACCGCCGGACTAGCGGGAGTGGTTAGCACAGATACGCAGTATTTT.

The CDR3: CASSRTGTSGRGHYEQYF. CDR3 nucleotides: TGTGCCAGCAGCCGGACCGGGACTAGCGGGAGGGGCCACTACGAGCAGTACTTC. The chain combines TRBV5-4 with TRBJ2-7; TRBD2 matches 16 bases. Germline lookup yields CDR1 SGHNT and CDR2 YYREEE (reference sequence). Unmatched junction bases numbered 10, after V lost 4 bases and J lost 3 bases. CDR3 length equals 18 residues.

This clone came up once. The sample has other DNA sequences that encode this CDR3 too. The chain has TRBV9 and TRBJ2-2, with 10 bases that match TRBD2. Germline lookup yields CDR1 SGDLS and CDR2 YYNGEE. With 4 bases clipped from V and 2 bases from J, the junction kept 5 bases outside the gene matches. This CDR3 contains 16 residues. The CDR3: CASSPRTSGNTGELFF. The CDR3 region has the DNA TGTGCCAGCAGCCCCCGGACTAGCGGCAACACCGGGGAGCTGTTTTTT.

Points on this clone: The same CDR3 arises from other DNA sequences in this sample as well. The V gene is TRBV9, the J gene TRBJ1-5; D is unclear. Germline CDR1 is SGDLS and CDR2 is YYNGEE. The CDR3 has 12 amino acids. Trimming pared 0 bases from V and 4 bases from J, leaving 2 bases between. The CDR3 DNA follows: TGTGCCAGCAGCGTAGGTAATCAGCCCCAGCATTTT. It translates to CASSVGNQPQHF.

V and J are TRBV25-1 and TRBJ1-1, with 9 nucleotides matching TRBD1. This CDR3 region has 18 residues. V lost 4 bases, J lost 3 bases, and 15 bases stayed unmatched. Germline CDR1 reads MGHDK; CDR2 reads SYGVNS. The CDR3 nucleotides read TGTGCCAGCAGTGCCTATGGGGGGGACAGGGTAAGGGACACTGAAGCTTTCTTT. Translation gives CASSAYGGDRVRDTEAFF. Full variable domain (rest looked up from reference TRBV25-1 and TRBJ1-1): EADIYQTPRYLVIGTGKKITLECSQTMGHDKMYWYQQDPGMELHLIHYSYGVNSTEKGDLSSESTVSRIRTEHFPLTLESARPSHTSQYLCASSAYGGDRVRDTEAFFGQGTRLTVV.

For this clone: Other DNA sequences within the sample encode an identical CDR3. The rearrangement links TRBV7-8 to TRBJ2-5; the D gene is possibly TRBD2 (5 bases). The germline V and J ends were trimmed by 1 base and 7 bases, with 7 bases remaining between them. The germline gives CDR1 SGHVS, CDR2 FQNEAQ. The CDR3 consists of 12 residues. The CDR3: CASSLGEGTQYF. The CDR3 nucleotides read TGTGCCAGCAGCTTAGGAGAGGGGACCCAGTACTTC.

This chain links TRBV28 with TRBJ1-5; a possible D gene is TRBD1 (5 bases). Germline values: CDR1 MDHEN, CDR2 SYDVKM. The CDR3 loop spans 18 amino acids. V dropped 2 bases and J dropped 6 bases, with 23 bases sitting between them. The CDR3 bases are TGTGCCAGCAGTTTAGTAGGTGGGGGTCTCGGGGTCGGTCAGCCCCAGCATTTT. This codes for CASSLVGGGLGVGQPQHF.

V is TRBV18 and J is TRBJ2-3, with 7 positions matching TRBD2. The junction had 11 bases not matched to a gene; V was cut back by 3 bases and J by 2 bases. This CDR3 region has 17 residues. The germline gives CDR1 KGHSH, CDR2 LQKENI. The CDR3, as DNA: TGTGCCAGCTCACCTACTCGACTAGCCCCTACCACAGATACGCAGTATTTT. This translates into CASSPTRLAPTTDTQYF.

The rearrangement links TRBV4-1 to TRBJ2-3; no definite D call. The CDR3 runs 13 residues. Germline V CDR1 and CDR2: MGHRA, YSYEKL. Trimming pared 3 bases from V and 5 bases from J, leaving 9 bases between. In DNA, the CDR3 is TGCGCCAGCAGCCAGACAAGGGAAGATACGCAGTATTTT. It is translated as CASSQTREDTQYF.

This sequence joins TRBV4-1 and TRBJ2-1; 7 positions agree with TRBD2. The germline gives CDR1 MGHRA, CDR2 YSYEKL. V gave up 0 bases and J gave up 8 bases; unmatched junction bases: 7. The CDR3 consists of 15 residues. The DNA for the CDR3 is TGCGCCAGCAGCCAAGAGGTCGGACTAGGCGATGAGCAGTTCTTC. The encoded protein is CASSQEVGLGDEQFF.

The V and J genes are TRBV7-9 and TRBJ2-5; 7 nucleotides agree with TRBD1. The CDR3 sequence is 13 residues long. The germline CDR1 and CDR2 sequences are SEHNR and FQNEAQ (reference sequence). For the CDR3, the DNA is TGTGCGCACGCCCCGGGACAGCAAGAGACCCAGTACTTC. Translation: CAHAPGQQETQYF.

This rearrangement joins TRBV28 to TRBJ1-5; D is possibly TRBD1 (6 bases). Trimming shortened V by 4 bases and J by 4 bases, and 20 bases separated the two germline ends. The germline V gene has CDR1 MDHEN and CDR2 SYDVKM. The CDR3 covers 17 residues. CDR3 in DNA: TGTGCCAGCAGTTCCGCCGGACAGACTGCAATTAATCAGCCCCAGCATTTT. It yields the protein CASSSAGQTAINQPQHF. The variable domain in full, completed from reference TRBV28 and TRBJ1-5, reads DVKVTQSSRYLVKRTGEKVFLECVQDMDHENMFWYRQDPGLGLRLIYFSYDVKMKEKGDIPEGYSVSREKKERFSLILESASTNQTSMYLCASSSAGQTAINQPQHFGDGTRLSIL.

This clone was counted only a few times. The genes are TRBV7-9 and TRBJ1-5; no firm D call. Germline V lookup: CDR1 SEHNR, CDR2 FQNEAQ (reference sequence). The V and J ends lost 4 bases and 4 bases respectively, with 5 bases between them. The CDR3 runs 12 residues. The CDR3 region is CASSSYNQPQHF. CDR3 coding DNA: TGTGCCAGCAGCTCGTATAATCAGCCCCAGCATTTT.